Listed below are T cell receptor beta chains from one sample, sequenced in a study of metastatic and nonmetastatic thyroid tumors. TCRdb reassembled clones from the PCR reads with MiXCR. The sample contains 12,000 to 15,000 clones, almost 30% of which appear only once. The source material was blood. All receptors derive from a female donor with papillary thyroid cancer or a benign thyroid nodule (not recorded which). Some clones in this sample may be carry-over from other donors' samples. Each CDR3 is given with its conserved first and last residue. A D gene is named only where the DNA matches it firmly. Size is omitted from some rows. Given values are once, few, many or a class for expanded clones.

TGTGCCAGCAGTTCGGGACAATTCTATGGCTACACCTTC,CASSSGQFYGYTF,-,TRBV6-2/TRBV6-3,TRBJ1-2,-
TGTGCCAGCAGTGAGTCGGGGAGTCCGAATTTCTTC,CASSESGSPNFF,-,TRBV6-1,TRBJ2-1,-
TGCAGTGCCACCTGGACGAGCGGGGTTAGCTCCTACAATGAGCAGTTCTTC,CSATWTSGVSSYNEQFF,-,TRBV20-1,TRBJ2-1,TRBD2
TGCAGTGCCGACAGGGGAGAGACTGAAGCTTTCTTT,CSADRGETEAFF,medium-sized,TRBV20-1,TRBJ1-1,TRBD1
TGTGCCAGCAGTTACTACCTGTGGGGACAGGGGGTTAACTATGGCTACACCTTC,CASSYYLWGQGVNYGYTF,many,TRBV6-6,TRBJ1-2,TRBD1
TGTGCCAGAAGCTTAGGGCAGTGTCGGCCCCAGCATTTT,CARSLGQCRPQHF,-,TRBV7-3,TRBJ1-5,-
TGCAGCGTTGCGGGAAACGGCTACACCTTC,CSVAGNGYTF,-,TRBV29-1,TRBJ1-2,-
TGTGCCAGCAGGTCAGGGGGAGGTTACACTGAAGCTTTCTTT,CASRSGGGYTEAFF,few,TRBV11-2,TRBJ1-1,TRBD1
TGTGCCAGCAGTTTCGCGGGAGAGTACAATGAGCAGTTCTTC,CASSFAGEYNEQFF,few,TRBV6-2/TRBV6-3,TRBJ2-1,TRBD2
TGTGCCAGCAGTGAAAGGGGGCTTCTAGTTACCCAGTACTTC,CASSERGLLVTQYF,-,TRBV2,TRBJ2-5,TRBD1
TGTGCCAGCAGCCCAGGGTCGGGGGCCGGGACAGGGGAATCCTTC,CASSPGSGAGTGESF,medium-sized,TRBV5-6,TRBJ2-7,TRBD1
TGTGCCAGCATCCATGATCGCGGGGGGGCGGCCTACGAGCAGTACTTC,CASIHDRGGAAYEQYF,-,TRBV4-2,TRBJ2-7,TRBD2
TGCGCCAGCAGCCCGGAGCGGTATACACAGTATTTT,CASSPERYTQYF,few,TRBV5-1,TRBJ2-3,-
TGCAGTGCTAGAATTCCGACTAGCGGGAGAATGAGCCCCTACAATGAGCAGTTCTTC,CSARIPTSGRMSPYNEQFF,many,TRBV20-1,TRBJ2-1,TRBD2
TGTGCCAGCAGCCACGGTTCTGGGGGGAGCACAGATACGCAGTATTTT,CASSHGSGGSTDTQYF,many,TRBV4-2,TRBJ2-3,-
TGCAGTGCTAGTTCATTGGGGAATGGCTACACCTTC,CSASSLGNGYTF,medium-sized,TRBV20-1,TRBJ1-2,-
TGTGCCAGCAGTACCCCCCTAGCGGGAAAGTTCAATGAGCAGTTCTTC,CASSTPLAGKFNEQFF,medium-sized,TRBV6-1,TRBJ2-1,TRBD2
TGTGCCAGCAGTCAAAGCGGGATAACGCAGTATTTT,CASSQSGITQYF,many,TRBV3-1,TRBJ2-3,TRBD2
TGTGCCAGCAGCCCCGAGGGGATGGGACGGGGGACCCACGAGCAGTACTTC,CASSPEGMGRGTHEQYF,-,TRBV11-2,TRBJ2-7,-
TGTGCCAGCAGCCAAGACAGGGCTTCCTTTCGCTACACCTTC,CASSQDRASFRYTF,once,TRBV3-1,TRBJ1-2,-
TGCAGTGCTATTGGTATGGGGGACCAGGGGACTGAAGCTTTCTTT,CSAIGMGDQGTEAFF,-,TRBV20-1,TRBJ1-1,-
TGTGCCAGCACCTCTGGGTTCAGTGGCGATGAGCAGTTCTTC,CASTSGFSGDEQFF,-,TRBV27,TRBJ2-1,-
TGTGCCTGGGCTCATGAGCAGGGGGCAGGGGAGCCCCAGCATTTT,CAWAHEQGAGEPQHF,-,TRBV30,TRBJ1-5,TRBD1
TGTGCCAGCAGCCAATCCGGGACAGGGAACTATGGCTACACCTTC,CASSQSGTGNYGYTF,-,TRBV14,TRBJ1-2,TRBD1
TGTGCCAGCAGCCCCGGCGGACAGTGGTTTAACTATGGCTACACCTTC,CASSPGGQWFNYGYTF,once,TRBV9,TRBJ1-2,-
TGTGCCAGCAGCGTGGCGGGAGGGGTCAATGGGCAGTTCTTC,CASSVAGGVNGQFF,-,TRBV9,TRBJ2-1,TRBD2
TGCGCCAGCAGCTTCTACGACAGGGAGGGCGAGCAGTACTTC,CASSFYDREGEQYF,medium-sized,TRBV5-1,TRBJ2-7,-
TGTGCCAGCAGTTACGGACAGGGGCTAGAGCAGTACTTC,CASSYGQGLEQYF,few,TRBV27,TRBJ2-7,TRBD1
TGTGCTAGTGGTTTGGGAGGGGGGAGCGCTGAAGCTTTCTTT,CASGLGGGSAEAFF,-,TRBV12-5,TRBJ1-1,-